This entry describes one T cell receptor beta chain. The data derive from a study of CD8 T cells in Susac syndrome. The authors sequenced TCR beta from blood CD8+ and CD4+ T cells. Recently defined diagnostic criteria for definite or probable disease were fulfilled by Susac syndrome patients. An input of about 0.45 to 1 ug of RNA was subjected to reverse transcription using random hexamers. Multiplex PCR with immunoSEQ amplified the TCR beta CDR3 across 54 Vbeta and 13 Jbeta. TCRdb re-derived calls from the immunoSEQ multiplex PCR reads in MiXCR, one entry per CDR3 protein. This table holds about 180,000 distinct CDR3 sequences, 85% to 95% found once. The CDR3 covers 16 residues. The germline V gene encodes CDR1 SGHVS and CDR2 FQNEAQ. The junction had 5 bases not matched to a gene; V was cut back by 4 bases and J by 0 bases.

The TCR originated in a human donor with Susac syndrome. The V gene is TRBV7-8, the J gene TRBJ2-7; 11 nucleotides align to TRBD2. The sequenced material came from CD4+ T cells from PBMCs. CDR3 sequence: CASSSQLAGASYEQYF. The CDR3 nucleotides are TGTGCCAGCAGCTCCCAACTAGCGGGGGCCTCCTACGAGCAGTACTTC.